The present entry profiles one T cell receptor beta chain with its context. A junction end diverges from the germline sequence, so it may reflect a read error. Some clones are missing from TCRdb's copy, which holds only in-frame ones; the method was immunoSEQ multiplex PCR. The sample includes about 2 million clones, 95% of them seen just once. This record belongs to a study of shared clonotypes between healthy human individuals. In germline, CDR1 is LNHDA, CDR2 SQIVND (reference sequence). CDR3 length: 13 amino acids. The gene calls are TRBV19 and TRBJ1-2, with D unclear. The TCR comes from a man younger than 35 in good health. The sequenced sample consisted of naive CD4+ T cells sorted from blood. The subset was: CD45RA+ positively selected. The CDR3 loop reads CASSVDINYGYTF. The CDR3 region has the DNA TGTGCCAGTAGTGTAGACATCAACTATGGCTACACCTTC.